This T cell receptor beta chain derives from a study of T-cell reconstitution after alpha-beta-depleted transplantation in children (dated by TCRdb to about 2016). For the wider study: Using TCR repertoire profiling, the study quantitatively followed how T-cell immune reconstitution unfolded in children after TCRalphabeta/CD19-depleted allogeneic hematopoietic cell transplantation.

Library generation was performed with PCR. The sequencing machine was an Illumina HiSeq 2500. TCR libraries were prepared with molecular barcoding, using unique molecular identifiers to normalize TCRbeta repertoire quantification. TCRdb reanalyzed the raw reads on its own, using fastp at Q25 for trimming and MiXCR for clone calling, and kept in-frame beta chains. When rows share a CDR3 protein, they turn into one entry using the most common DNA and genes. The sample has approximately 91,000 distinct CDR3 sequences on record, roughly 7.7% of them singletons. The top ten clonotypes cover roughly 7% of the sample. A word on this clonotype: Its antigen remains unidentified. No base-level quality is on record; no much larger clone is a single base apart.

V loses 1 base at its end and J loses 5 bases; junction bases beyond the gene matches: 11. The germline V gene sets CDR1 to SGHDN and CDR2 to FVKESK. The CDR3 runs 18 residues from the cysteine to the phenylalanine. Just the 54-base CDR3 DNA is kept, in frame starting at base 1. This clonotype was sampled from a human donor who donated a stem cell graft to a child with congenital amegakaryocytic thrombocytopenia. Rearrangement joined TRBV14 to TRBJ2-1, with 10 central nucleotides matching TRBD2. Material: PBMCs from the stem cell graft donor, obtained from the stem cell graft. The CDR3 region reads CASSQGVKREGRNNEQFF. The nucleotide sequence is given as TGTGCCAGCAGCCAAGGGGTCAAGCGGGAGGGCCGGAACAATGAGCAGTTCTTC.